This TCR beta chain was obtained from a study of radiotherapy plus CTLA-4 blockade in lung cancer. Study as a whole: Objective responses were observed in approximately 17% of patients, and disease control was achieved by approximately 34%.

A remark on this clone: Its antigen remains unidentified.

Participants had chemo-refractory metastatic non-small-cell lung cancer and were treated with focal radiation plus ipilimumab CTLA-4 blockade. CDR1 and CDR2 (germline): SQVTM, ANQGSEA. The length of the CDR3 is 16 residues. The V gene end was trimmed by 3 bases and the J gene end by 5 bases; junction bases not matched to a gene: 9. The data were produced by immunoSEQ multiplex PCR, yet TCRdb's version contains in-frame clones alone and is incomplete. The table records roughly 100,000 clones, 75% to 85% of them present only once. Study-wide results and limits: Best predicting response, reportedly, were early blood T cell clone dynamics, with interferon-beta. In blood, tumor-derived TCR clones expanded after radiotherapy plus ipilimumab.

The chain joins TRBV29-1 to TRBJ2-3; 12 bases agree with TRBD2. The starting material was peripheral blood, obtained from a patient treated with radiotherapy plus ipilimumab. This TCR derives from a human donor with non-small cell lung cancer who had a partial response to radiotherapy plus ipilimumab. The CDR3 loop reads CSVEAGLAGTQDTQYF. The CDR3 region has the DNA TGCAGCGTTGAGGCCGGACTAGCGGGAACCCAAGATACGCAGTATTTT.